A few counts support the clone carrying this T cell receptor beta chain. Its antigen is still unknown. This sample was taken from a study of T cell repertoires in cytomegalovirus infection. The study, taken as a whole, reports: There were carriers of CMV plus the relevant HLA, and cumulative public TCR beta family frequency identified them.

The V gene end was trimmed by 4 bases and the J gene end by 4 bases; junction bases not matched to a gene: 5. The CDR3 covers 14 residues. Germline CDR1 and CDR2: MGHRA and YSYEKL. MiXCR, applied by TCRdb to the reads, yields one record per CDR3 protein. The sample carries roughly 860,000 distinct CDR3 sequences, 32% recorded once. Sequenced material: cultured CD8+ T cells from PBMCs, taken from culture after CMV antigen stimulation. V and J are TRBV4-1 and TRBJ1-1, with TRBD1 matching 8 bases. This clonotype was obtained from a human donor in good health (CMV status not recorded). Some clones in this sample may be carry-over from other donors' samples. Written as DNA, the CDR3 is TGCGCCAGCAGCCGCGGACAGGGAGGCACTGAAGCTTTCTTT. Translating it yields CASSRGQGGTEAFF.